This passage covers 23 T cell receptor beta chains from one sample sequenced in a study of cytomegalovirus exposure and HLA in healthy donors. The PCR contained 60 Vbeta and 13 Jbeta primers. Method: immunoSEQ multiplex PCR; TCRdb's copy keeps in-frame clones and lacks some. This table has about 93,000 clones, 82% appearing once. The specimen was PBMCs. These receptor sequences come from a man in his forties or fifties in good health and CMV-seronegative.

The chain couples TRBV14 to TRBJ2-5, with D possibly matching TRBD2 (5 bases). The V end was cut by 2 bases, the J end by 4 bases, with 8 bases between. This CDR3 spans 13 amino acids. From germline, CDR1 is SGHDN and CDR2 FVKESK. CDR3 protein: CASSQHGGETQYF. Written as DNA, the CDR3 is TGTGCCAGCAGCCAACACGGAGGAGAGACCCAGTACTTC. Complete variable domain (other parts from reference TRBV14 and TRBJ2-5): EAGVTQFPSHSVIEKGQTVTLRCDPISGHDNLYWYRRVMGKEIKFLLHFVKESKQDESGMPNNRFLAERTGGTYSTLKVQPAELEDSGVYFCASSQHGGETQYFGPGTRLLVL.

The V call is TRBV2, the J call TRBJ2-7; TRBD2 matches 11 bases. The CDR3 runs 13 residues. Germline CDR1 and CDR2: SNHLY and FYNNEI. V shed 8 bases and J 2 bases; nucleotides not matched to a gene: 2. The CDR3 DNA is TGTGCCAGCGGGACTAGCGGAACCTACGAGCAGTACTTC. Translated, it gives CASGTSGTYEQYF.

This sequence joins TRBV18 and TRBJ2-1; 7 bases agree with TRBD2. This CDR3 is built from 13 residues. Per the germline V gene, CDR1 is KGHSH and CDR2 is LQKENI. V lost 0 bases, J lost 12 bases, and 5 bases stayed unmatched. CDR3 DNA: TGTGCCAGCTCACCACCGGCGGGGGACGGGCAGTTCTTC. This gives the protein CASSPPAGDGQFF.

The chain joins TRBV5-4 to TRBJ2-1, with 9 bases that match TRBD2. V shed 0 bases and J 7 bases; nucleotides not matched to a gene: 5. The CDR3 spans 15 residues. The germline CDR1 and CDR2 sequences are SGHNT and YYREEE (reference sequence). CDR3 sequence reads: CASSLDFSGSNEQFF. CDR3 nucleotide sequence: TGTGCCAGCAGCTTGGATTTTAGCGGGAGTAATGAGCAGTTCTTC.

J is TRBJ2-5 and V is TRBV11-3; D gene unclear. The closer fit of TRBJ2-7 to the DNA end suggests the J call may be wrong. The CDR3 runs to 13 residues. Germline V CDR1 and CDR2: SGHNT, YENEEA. CDR3 protein: CASSIADSYEQYF. As DNA, the CDR3 is TGTGCCAGCAGCATCGCTGACTCCTACGAGCAGTACTTC.

The J gene is TRBJ1-5, the V gene TRBV28; D unresolved. Germline V gives CDR1 MDHEN, CDR2 SYDVKM. The CDR3 extends over 12 amino acids. V gave up 3 bases and J gave up 7 bases, with 7 bases separating them. CDR3: CASSLLRQPQHF. CDR3 coding DNA: TGTGCCAGCAGTTTGTTACGGCAGCCCCAGCATTTT.

This clone has more than one count but fewer than ten. The CDR3: CASSQVERTTDTQYF. The DNA for the CDR3 is TGCGCCAGCAGCCAAGTAGAGCGGACGACAGATACGCAGTATTTT. The chain has TRBV4-3 and TRBJ2-3; D is perhaps TRBD2 (5 bases). Germline CDR1 is LGHNA and CDR2 is YSLEER. Trimming cost V 1 base and J 3 bases, with 11 bases left between them. The CDR3 sequence is 15 residues long.

J is TRBJ1-1 and V is TRBV9; no definite D call. Germline V gene lookup returns CDR1 SGDLS and CDR2 YYNGEE. The CDR3 has 14 residues. V lost 0 bases and J 5 bases, leaving 11 bases between the germline ends. The CDR3 loop is CASSVGELITEAFF. The CDR3 coding sequence is TGTGCCAGCAGCGTAGGGGAGTTAATAACTGAAGCTTTCTTT.

The V call is TRBV7-9, the J call TRBJ2-7; D might be TRBD1 (6 bases). Deletions cut 4 bases from V and 0 bases from J, with 16 bases between. The CDR3 is 16 amino acids. Germline V gives CDR1 SEHNR, CDR2 FQNEAQ (reference sequence). The CDR3 sequence: CASSSPRTEPSYEQYF. CDR3 bases: TGTGCCAGCAGCTCGCCTAGGACAGAACCCTCCTACGAGCAGTACTTC. The full variable domain, completed using reference TRBV7-9 and TRBJ2-7, is DTGVSQNPRHKITKRGQNVTFRCDPISEHNRLYWYRQTLGQGPEFLTYFQNEAQLEKSRLLSDRFSAERPKGSFSTLEIQRTEQGDSAMYLCASSSPRTEPSYEQYFGPGTRLTVT.

The rearrangement links TRBV18 to TRBJ2-3; D may be TRBD1 (6 bases). In germline, CDR1 is KGHSH, CDR2 LQKENI. Between the trimmed V and J ends, which lost 2 bases and 6 bases, there was a span of 6 bases. The CDR3 is made up of 12 amino acids. As DNA, the CDR3 is TGTGCCAGCTCACCAGACAGGGATACGCAGTATTTT. It yields the protein CASSPDRDTQYF.

This clone has just one count. The chain links TRBV29-1 to TRBJ2-5; D perhaps matches TRBD2 (5 bases). CDR1 is SQVTM and CDR2 is ANQGSEA in the germline V gene. The V gene lost 2 bases and the J gene lost 2 bases, with 9 bases spanning the gap. CDR3 size: 13 residues. This chain's CDR3 is CSVETAVQETQYF. CDR3 in DNA: TGCAGCGTTGAAACAGCGGTACAAGAGACCCAGTACTTC.

A few counts support this clone. The chain recombines TRBV6-4 with TRBJ2-2; TRBD2 aligns across 14 bases. CDR3 size: 15 residues. Germline V gene sequence: CDR1 MRHNA, CDR2 SNTAGT. J was trimmed by 7 bases and V by 4 bases; bases with no gene match: 2. The CDR3 protein is CASSAGTSGSGELFF. CDR3 nucleotides: TGTGCCAGCAGTGCCGGGACTAGCGGGAGCGGGGAGCTGTTTTTT.

Notes on this clone: Relative to the germline gene, one junction end is altered; a read error may explain this. The gene calls are TRBV19 and TRBJ2-2; D possibly corresponds to TRBD2 (6 bases). Germline values: CDR1 LNHDA, CDR2 SQIVND (reference sequence). The CDR3 has 16 amino acids. DNA of the CDR3: TGTGCCAGTAGTCCAGGTTCTTTTGGGGTGACCGGGGGGCTGTTTTTT. Translated, it gives CASSPGSFGVTGGLFF.

This chain connects TRBV14 to TRBJ2-5; 7 bases align to TRBD2. The CDR3 covers 17 residues. CDR1 and CDR2 from the germline V gene are SGHDN and FVKESK. The junction had 13 bases not matched to a gene; V was cut back by 4 bases and J by 2 bases. The CDR3 here is CASSPGLLTGAQETQYF. As DNA, the CDR3 is TGTGCCAGCAGCCCGGGACTATTAACCGGGGCTCAAGAGACCCAGTACTTC.

The V and J genes are TRBV28 and TRBJ2-1; no clear D. With 2 bases removed from V and 7 bases from J, the gap between germline ends came to 9 bases. The germline CDR1 and CDR2 sequences are MDHEN and SYDVKM. CDR3 length: 13 amino acids. The DNA of the CDR3 is TGTGCCAGCAGTTTACCAAACGGGAATGAGCAGTTCTTC. Its protein product is CASSLPNGNEQFF.

The chain is built from TRBV6-4 and TRBJ2-3; 8 bases fit TRBD2. The CDR3 has 14 residues. Germline values: CDR1 MRHNA, CDR2 SNTAGT. The trim removed 7 bases at V and 3 bases at J, leaving 6 bases unmatched. CDR3 region: CASKPGLETDTQYF. CDR3 coding DNA: TGTGCCAGCAAACCGGGACTAGAGACAGATACGCAGTATTTT.

The V call is TRBV5-1, the J call TRBJ1-2; D is perhaps TRBD1 (6 bases). V lost 4 bases to trimming and J lost 3 bases, with 10 bases between them. Germline V CDR1 and CDR2: SGHRS, YFSETQ. CDR3 length equals 13 residues. The CDR3 sequence is CASSGRGDYGYTF. The CDR3 DNA reads TGCGCCAGCAGCGGGAGGGGGGACTATGGCTACACCTTC.

This chain connects TRBV6-5 to TRBJ2-7; no reliable D call. The CDR3 sequence is 15 residues long. With 3 bases removed from V and 2 bases from J, the gap between germline ends came to 14 bases. Germline lookup yields CDR1 MNHEY and CDR2 SVGAGI. CDR3 DNA: TGTGCCAGCAGTTATAGGAGCACTTTTACCTACGAGCAGTACTTC. Translated: CASSYRSTFTYEQYF.

A single count supports this clone. V is TRBV10-1 and J is TRBJ1-1, with 10 bases matching TRBD1. The CDR3 is 15 residues long. V shed 3 bases, J shed 3 bases, and the junction held 4 bases outside the gene matches. Per germline, CDR1 WNHNN and CDR2 SYGVQD (reference sequence). The CDR3 loop reads CASSEYGQGDTEAFF. The CDR3 nucleotides are TGCGCCAGCAGTGAATACGGACAGGGGGACACTGAAGCTTTCTTT.

This sequence joins TRBV6-5 and TRBJ2-7; a possible D gene is TRBD1 (6 bases). This CDR3 spans 15 amino acids. The V end lost 0 bases, the J end lost 2 bases, and 11 bases lay between the germline ends. From germline, CDR1 is MNHEY and CDR2 SVGAGI. CDR3 bases: TGTGCCAGCAGTTACTCAGCAGGGGTTGCCTACGAGCAGTACTTC. Amino acids: CASSYSAGVAYEQYF.

The chain recombines TRBV10-3 with TRBJ2-7; 10 bases fit TRBD2. Germline V gives CDR1 ENHRY, CDR2 SYGVKD. CDR3 length equals 13 residues. J lost 5 bases, V lost 10 bases, and 8 bases had no gene match. The CDR3 DNA reads TGTGCCACTGCGCCAGCGGGAGGGGACGAGCAGTACTTC. The encoded protein is CATAPAGGDEQYF.

This clone was seen a few times. This sequence joins TRBV5-6 and TRBJ1-5; D is ambiguous. Germline CDR1 SGHDT, CDR2 YYEEEE. The V and J ends lost 2 bases and 4 bases respectively, with 7 bases between them. The CDR3 covers 13 residues. The CDR3 is CASSFGGNQPQHF. The CDR3 nucleotides are TGTGCCAGCAGCTTTGGCGGGAATCAGCCCCAGCATTTT.

The V and J genes are TRBV5-4 and TRBJ2-5, with 7 bases that match TRBD1. Germline V gene lookup returns CDR1 SGHNT and CDR2 YYREEE (reference sequence). V was pared by 0 bases and J by 5 bases, with 10 bases of the junction left unmatched. The CDR3 is made up of 16 amino acids. Here the CDR3 DNA reads TGTGCCAGCAGCTTGGTTAGAGGGGGCCTTCGGGAGACCCAGTACTTC. Amino acids: CASSLVRGGLRETQYF.